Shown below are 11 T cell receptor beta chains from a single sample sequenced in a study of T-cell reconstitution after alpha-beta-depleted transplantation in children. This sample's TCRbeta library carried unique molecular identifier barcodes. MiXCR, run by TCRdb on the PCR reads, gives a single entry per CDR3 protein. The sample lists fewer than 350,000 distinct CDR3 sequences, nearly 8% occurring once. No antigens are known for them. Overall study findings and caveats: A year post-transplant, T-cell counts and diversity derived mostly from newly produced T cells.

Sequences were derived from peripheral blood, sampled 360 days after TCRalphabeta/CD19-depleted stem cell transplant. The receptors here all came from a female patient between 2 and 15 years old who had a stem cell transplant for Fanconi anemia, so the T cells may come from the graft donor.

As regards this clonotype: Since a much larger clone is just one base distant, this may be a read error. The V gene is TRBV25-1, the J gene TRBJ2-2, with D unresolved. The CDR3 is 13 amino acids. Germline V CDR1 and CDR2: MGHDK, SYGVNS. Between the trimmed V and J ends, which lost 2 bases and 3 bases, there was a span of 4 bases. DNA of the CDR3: TGTGCCAGCAGTGAAAGGGACACCGGGGAGCTGTTTTTT. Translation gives CASSERDTGELFF.

CDR3 sequence: CATSSHRGRVFGSDYGYTF. CDR3 nucleotides: TGTGCCACCAGCAGTCACAGAGGGAGAGTATTTGGAAGTGACTATGGCTACACCTTC. The J gene is TRBJ1-2, the V gene TRBV15; no definite D call. Between the trimmed V and J ends, which lost 3 bases and 3 bases, there was a span of 26 bases. The CDR3 is made up of 19 amino acids. CDR1 is LNHNV and CDR2 is YYDKDF in the germline V gene (reference sequence).

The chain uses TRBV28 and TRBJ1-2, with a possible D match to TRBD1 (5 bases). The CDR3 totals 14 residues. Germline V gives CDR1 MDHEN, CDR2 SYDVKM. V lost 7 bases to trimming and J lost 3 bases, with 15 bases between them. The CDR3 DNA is TGTGCCAGCACCCTTGGGGGGGAGTACTATGGCTACACCTTC. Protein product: CASTLGGEYYGYTF.

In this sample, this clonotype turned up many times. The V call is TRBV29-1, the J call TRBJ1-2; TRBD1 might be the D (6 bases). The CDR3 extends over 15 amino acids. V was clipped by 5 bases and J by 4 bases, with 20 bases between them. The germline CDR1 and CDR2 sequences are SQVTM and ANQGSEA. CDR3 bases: TGCAGCGTTACTCCCGGGACAAGAAGTACCTATGGCTACACCTTC. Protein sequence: CSVTPGTRSTYGYTF.

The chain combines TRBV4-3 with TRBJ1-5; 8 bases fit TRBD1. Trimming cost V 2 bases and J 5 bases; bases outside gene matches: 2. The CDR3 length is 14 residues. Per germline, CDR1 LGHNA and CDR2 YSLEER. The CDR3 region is CASSQTGGDQPQHF. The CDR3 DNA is TGCGCCAGCAGCCAAACAGGGGGAGATCAGCCCCAGCATTTT.

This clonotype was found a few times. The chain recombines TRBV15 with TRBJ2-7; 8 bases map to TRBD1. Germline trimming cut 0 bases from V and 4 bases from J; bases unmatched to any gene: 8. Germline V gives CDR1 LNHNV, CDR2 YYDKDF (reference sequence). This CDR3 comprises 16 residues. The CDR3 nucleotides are TGTGCCACCAGCAGAGAAGCCAGGGGGCGTACGTACGAGCAGTACTTC. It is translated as CATSREARGRTYEQYF.

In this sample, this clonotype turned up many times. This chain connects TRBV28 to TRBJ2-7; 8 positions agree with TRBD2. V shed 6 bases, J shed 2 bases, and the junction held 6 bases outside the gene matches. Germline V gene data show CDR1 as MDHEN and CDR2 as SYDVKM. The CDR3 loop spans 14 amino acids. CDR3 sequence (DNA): TGTGCCAGCAGATTTAGCGGGGTGACCTACGAGCAGTACTTC. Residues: CASRFSGVTYEQYF. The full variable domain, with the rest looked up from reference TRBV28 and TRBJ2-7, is DVKVTQSSRYLVKRTGEKVFLECVQDMDHENMFWYRQDPGLGLRLIYFSYDVKMKEKGDIPEGYSVSREKKERFSLILESASTNQTSMYLCASRFSGVTYEQYFGPGTRLTVT.

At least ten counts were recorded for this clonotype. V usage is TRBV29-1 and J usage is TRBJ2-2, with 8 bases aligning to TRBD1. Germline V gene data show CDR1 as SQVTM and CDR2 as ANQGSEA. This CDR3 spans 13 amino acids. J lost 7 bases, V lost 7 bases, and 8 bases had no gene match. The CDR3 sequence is CSAKQGAGGELFF. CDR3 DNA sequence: TGCAGCGCGAAGCAGGGGGCGGGCGGGGAGCTGTTTTTT.

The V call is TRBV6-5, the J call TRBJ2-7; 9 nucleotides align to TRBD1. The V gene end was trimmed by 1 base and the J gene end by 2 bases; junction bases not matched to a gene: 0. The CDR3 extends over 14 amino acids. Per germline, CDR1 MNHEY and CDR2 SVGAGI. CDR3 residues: CASSYWTGAYEQYF. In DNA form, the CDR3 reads TGTGCCAGCAGTTACTGGACAGGGGCCTACGAGCAGTACTTC.

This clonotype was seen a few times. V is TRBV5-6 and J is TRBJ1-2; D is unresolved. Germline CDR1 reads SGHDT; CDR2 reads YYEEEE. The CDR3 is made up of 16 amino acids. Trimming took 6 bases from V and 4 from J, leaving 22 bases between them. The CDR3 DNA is TGTGCCAGCACCTCCGACCTGACCGCTGGCATCTATGGCTACACCTTC. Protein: CASTSDLTAGIYGYTF.

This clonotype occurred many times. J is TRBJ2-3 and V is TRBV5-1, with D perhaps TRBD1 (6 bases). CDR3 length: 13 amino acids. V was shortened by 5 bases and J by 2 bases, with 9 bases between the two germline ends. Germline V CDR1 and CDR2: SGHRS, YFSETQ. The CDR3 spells CASRWTVTDTQYF. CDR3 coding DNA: TGCGCCAGCAGGTGGACAGTCACAGATACGCAGTATTTT.